The rows below give T cell receptor beta chains drawn from one sample of a study of blood T cell repertoires in COVID-19. The assay was immunoSEQ multiplex PCR, and TCRdb's table has in-frame clones only and misses some. Among approximately 170,000 clones listed, around 86% were seen once. The sample was peripheral blood. These receptors were obtained from a woman aged 80 or older in a cohort sampled during active or convalescent COVID-19. The CDR3 runs from the conserved cysteine through the conserved F or W. The D gene is left open where the match is weak. Where a row states a size, it is once, few, many or the class of an expanded clone; other rows omit it.

clone_size: .; d_call: .; v_call: TRBV6-5; j_call: TRBJ1-3; cdr3_nt: TGTGCCAGCAGCCCCCTCCCGGGAAACACCATATATTTT; cdr3_aa: CASSPLPGNTIYF
clone_size: .; d_call: TRBD2; v_call: TRBV7-9; j_call: TRBJ2-1; cdr3_nt: TGTGCCAGCAGCTTAAGCGGGGGTTCGTTCAATGAGCAGTTCTTC; cdr3_aa: CASSLSGGSFNEQFF
clone_size: once; d_call: TRBD2; v_call: TRBV11-2; j_call: TRBJ2-1; cdr3_nt: TGTGCCAGCAGCTTAGTACTAGCGGGGGGGCTCTTCTACAATGAGCAGTTCTTC; cdr3_aa: CASSLVLAGGLFYNEQFF
clone_size: .; d_call: TRBD1; v_call: TRBV6-5; j_call: TRBJ1-4; cdr3_nt: TGTGCCAGTCGGACAGGGGTTAATGAAAAACTGTTTTTT; cdr3_aa: CASRTGVNEKLFF
clone_size: .; d_call: TRBD1; v_call: TRBV5-5; j_call: TRBJ1-5; cdr3_nt: TGTGCCAGCAGCTTGGGGGACAGCTATAGCAATCAGCCCCAGCATTTT; cdr3_aa: CASSLGDSYSNQPQHF
clone_size: .; d_call: TRBD2; v_call: TRBV19; j_call: TRBJ2-6; cdr3_nt: TGTGCCAGTACGGGGCGGGAGGGCCTATCTGGGGCCAACGTCCTGACTTTC; cdr3_aa: CASTGREGLSGANVLTF
clone_size: .; d_call: TRBD1; v_call: TRBV10-3; j_call: TRBJ2-6; cdr3_nt: TGTGCCACCCAGGACAGGACCTCTGGGGCCAACGTCCTGACTTTC; cdr3_aa: CATQDRTSGANVLTF
clone_size: .; d_call: .; v_call: TRBV5-4; j_call: TRBJ1-6; cdr3_nt: TGTGCCAGCAGCTTGACTTCAGGGGCCAATTCACCCCTCCACTTT; cdr3_aa: CASSLTSGANSPLHF
clone_size: .; d_call: .; v_call: TRBV6-5; j_call: TRBJ1-1; cdr3_nt: TGTGCCAGCAGTTACTCGACAGTAGGGTTGAACACTGAAGCTTTCTTT; cdr3_aa: CASSYSTVGLNTEAFF
clone_size: .; d_call: TRBD1; v_call: TRBV18; j_call: TRBJ1-5; cdr3_nt: TGTGCCAGCTCATTGGACAGGGTAAGCAATCAGCCCCAGCATTTT; cdr3_aa: CASSLDRVSNQPQHF
clone_size: .; d_call: TRBD1; v_call: TRBV19; j_call: TRBJ1-2; cdr3_nt: TGTGCCAGTAGTCTGACAGGGAACTATGGCTACACCTTC; cdr3_aa: CASSLTGNYGYTF
clone_size: .; d_call: .; v_call: TRBV29-1; j_call: TRBJ1-1; cdr3_nt: TGCAGCGTTGTAATTGCGGGCCAGATCCCCGTATTAGTCGGCTTT; cdr3_aa: CSVVIAGQIPVLVGF
clone_size: .; d_call: TRBD2; v_call: TRBV6-2/TRBV6-3; j_call: TRBJ2-1; cdr3_nt: TGTGCCAGCAGTCCGACTAGCGGGGGGAGCTACAATGAGCAGTTCTTC; cdr3_aa: CASSPTSGGSYNEQFF
clone_size: .; d_call: TRBD2; v_call: TRBV11-2; j_call: TRBJ2-5; cdr3_nt: TGTGCCAGCAGCCGCGGACTAGTCAGGCAGACCCAGTACTTC; cdr3_aa: CASSRGLVRQTQYF
clone_size: .; d_call: .; v_call: TRBV6-1; j_call: TRBJ1-2; cdr3_nt: TGTGCCAGCAGTGAAGAGGGGGGGACCTATGGCTACACCTTC; cdr3_aa: CASSEEGGTYGYTF
clone_size: .; d_call: .; v_call: TRBV10-2; j_call: TRBJ2-1; cdr3_nt: TGCGCCAGCAGCCTTTCGGGCAATGAGCAGTTCTTC; cdr3_aa: CASSLSGNEQFF
clone_size: .; d_call: .; v_call: TRBV30; j_call: TRBJ2-7; cdr3_nt: TGTGCCTGGAGAGGGAGCTCCTACGAGCAGTACTTC; cdr3_aa: CAWRGSSYEQYF
clone_size: .; d_call: .; v_call: TRBV18; j_call: TRBJ1-1; cdr3_nt: TGTGCCAGCTCACCACCGGTCAGGAACACTGAAGCTTTCTTT; cdr3_aa: CASSPPVRNTEAFF
clone_size: .; d_call: .; v_call: TRBV7-2; j_call: TRBJ2-3; cdr3_nt: TGTGCCAGCAGTGAGGACGGACTGATCCGAAATACGCAGTATTTT; cdr3_aa: CASSEDGLIRNTQYF
clone_size: .; d_call: .; v_call: TRBV7-8; j_call: TRBJ1-6; cdr3_nt: TGTGCCAGCAGCTTCAGTGCTTATAATTCACCCCTCCACTTT; cdr3_aa: CASSFSAYNSPLHF
clone_size: once; d_call: TRBD1; v_call: TRBV3-1/TRBV3-2; j_call: TRBJ1-5; cdr3_nt: TGTGCCAGCAGCCAAGGGCCGGCCACAGGGGGCGCGGATCAGCCCCAGCATTTT; cdr3_aa: CASSQGPATGGADQPQHF
clone_size: .; d_call: .; v_call: TRBV19; j_call: TRBJ2-3; cdr3_nt: TGTGCCAGTACCCCCCCAGATAACACAGATACGCAGTATTTT; cdr3_aa: CASTPPDNTDTQYF
clone_size: large; d_call: TRBD2; v_call: TRBV27; j_call: TRBJ2-2; cdr3_nt: TGTGCCAGCAGCCGGACTAGCGGGGCCCCCGGGGAGCTGTTTTTT; cdr3_aa: CASSRTSGAPGELFF
clone_size: .; d_call: .; v_call: TRBV5-8; j_call: TRBJ1-2; cdr3_nt: TGTGCCAGCAGCTGGGCAAGCGGCGATGGCTACACCTTC; cdr3_aa: CASSWASGDGYTF
clone_size: .; d_call: .; v_call: TRBV6-2/TRBV6-3; j_call: TRBJ2-3; cdr3_nt: TGTGCCAGCAGTTTGGACACTAGCACAGATACGCAGTATTTT; cdr3_aa: CASSLDTSTDTQYF
clone_size: .; d_call: TRBD1; v_call: TRBV28; j_call: TRBJ2-7; cdr3_nt: TGTGCCAGCAGTTTGGACCCCGGGACAGGGGACGAGCAGTACTTC; cdr3_aa: CASSLDPGTGDEQYF
clone_size: .; d_call: .; v_call: TRBV6-4; j_call: TRBJ1-2; cdr3_nt: TGTGCCAGCAGCCGACAGATGGGGACAAACTATGGCTACACCTTC; cdr3_aa: CASSRQMGTNYGYTF
clone_size: .; d_call: TRBD1; v_call: TRBV5-1; j_call: TRBJ2-5; cdr3_nt: TGCGCCAGCAGCCCGGTGGACAGGGGCCAAGAGACCCAGTACTTC; cdr3_aa: CASSPVDRGQETQYF
clone_size: .; d_call: TRBD2; v_call: TRBV6-6; j_call: TRBJ2-2; cdr3_nt: TGTGCCAGCAGGATTCGCGGGGGGGCGAACACCGGGGAGCTGTTTTTT; cdr3_aa: CASRIRGGANTGELFF
clone_size: .; d_call: .; v_call: TRBV30; j_call: TRBJ2-5; cdr3_nt: TGTGCCTGGATCAGAACCATTGGAGAGACCCAGTACTTC; cdr3_aa: CAWIRTIGETQYF
clone_size: .; d_call: .; v_call: TRBV12-3/TRBV12-4; j_call: TRBJ1-2; cdr3_nt: TGTGCGACGGGTGAAGGGGTTGGCTACACCTTC; cdr3_aa: CATGEGVGYTF
clone_size: .; d_call: TRBD1; v_call: TRBV3-1/TRBV3-2; j_call: TRBJ2-7; cdr3_nt: TGTGCCAGCAGCTTGGCGGACAGGGGGCCTTACGAGCAGTACTTC; cdr3_aa: CASSLADRGPYEQYF
clone_size: .; d_call: .; v_call: TRBV19; j_call: TRBJ1-2; cdr3_nt: TGTGCCAGTAGTATACCCTGGGGCAGTGTCTATGGCTACACCTTC; cdr3_aa: CASSIPWGSVYGYTF
clone_size: .; d_call: .; v_call: TRBV27; j_call: TRBJ1-2; cdr3_nt: TGTGCCAGCAGGACATCCCTTTATGGCTACACCTTC; cdr3_aa: CASRTSLYGYTF
clone_size: .; d_call: .; v_call: TRBV4-1; j_call: TRBJ1-1; cdr3_nt: TGCGCCAGCAGCCAGGCAGAATCTGGAGCTTTCTTT; cdr3_aa: CASSQAESGAFF
clone_size: few; d_call: .; v_call: TRBV18; j_call: TRBJ1-4; cdr3_nt: TGTGCCAGCTCAAGGAATCGCGCAGGGTACTTTGAAAAACTGTTTTTT; cdr3_aa: CASSRNRAGYFEKLFF
clone_size: once; d_call: TRBD2; v_call: TRBV5-5; j_call: TRBJ2-1; cdr3_nt: TGTGCCAGCAGCTTTGGTCGGGGGGGGCATGAGCAGTTCTTC; cdr3_aa: CASSFGRGGHEQFF
clone_size: once; d_call: TRBD1; v_call: TRBV10-3; j_call: TRBJ1-1; cdr3_nt: TGTGCCATCAGTCTAGGGCAGGGGGATGTCACTGAAGCTTTCTTT; cdr3_aa: CAISLGQGDVTEAFF
clone_size: .; d_call: TRBD1; v_call: TRBV28; j_call: TRBJ1-1; cdr3_nt: TGTGCCAGCAGTAACTCCGGGACAGGGAGTACTGAAGCTTTCTTT; cdr3_aa: CASSNSGTGSTEAFF
clone_size: .; d_call: .; v_call: TRBV29-1; j_call: TRBJ2-1; cdr3_nt: TGCAGCGTTGAAGATATAGAGGGTCTCGAGCAGTTCTTC; cdr3_aa: CSVEDIEGLEQFF